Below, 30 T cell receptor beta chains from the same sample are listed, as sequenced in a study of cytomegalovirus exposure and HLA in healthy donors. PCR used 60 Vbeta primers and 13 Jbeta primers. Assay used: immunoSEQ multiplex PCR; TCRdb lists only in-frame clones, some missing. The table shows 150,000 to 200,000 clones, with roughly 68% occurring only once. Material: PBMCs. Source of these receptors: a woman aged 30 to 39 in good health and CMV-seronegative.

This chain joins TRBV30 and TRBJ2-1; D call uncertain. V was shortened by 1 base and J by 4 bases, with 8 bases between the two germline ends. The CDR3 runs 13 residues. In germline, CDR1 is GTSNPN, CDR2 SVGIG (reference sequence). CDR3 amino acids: CAWSGNTYNEQFF. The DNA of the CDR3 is TGTGCCTGGAGTGGTAACACGTACAATGAGCAGTTCTTC.

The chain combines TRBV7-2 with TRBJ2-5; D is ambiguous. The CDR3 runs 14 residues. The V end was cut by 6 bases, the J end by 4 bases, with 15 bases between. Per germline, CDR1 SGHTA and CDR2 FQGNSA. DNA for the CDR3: TGTGCCAGCAGTAATATCGTGCGCCGAGAGACCCAGTACTTC. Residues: CASSNIVRRETQYF.

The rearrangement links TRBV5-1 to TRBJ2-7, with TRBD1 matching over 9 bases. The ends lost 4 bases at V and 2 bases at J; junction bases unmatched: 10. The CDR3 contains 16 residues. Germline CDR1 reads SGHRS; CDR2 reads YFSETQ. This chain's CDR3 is CASSLDRDRDPYEQYF. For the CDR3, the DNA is TGCGCCAGCAGCCTCGACCGGGACAGGGATCCCTACGAGCAGTACTTC.

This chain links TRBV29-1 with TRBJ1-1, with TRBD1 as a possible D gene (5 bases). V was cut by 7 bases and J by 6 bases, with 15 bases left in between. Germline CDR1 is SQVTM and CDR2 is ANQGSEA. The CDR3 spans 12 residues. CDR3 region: CSGEWGEAEAFF. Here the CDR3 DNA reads TGCAGCGGGGAGTGGGGGGAGGCTGAAGCTTTCTTT.

The CDR3 coding sequence is TGCGCCAGCAGCGGTCCGGACAGGGGGCGCACTGAAGCTTTCTTT. It translates to CASSGPDRGRTEAFF. V is TRBV5-1 and J is TRBJ1-1, with 11 bases matching TRBD1. The V gene end was trimmed by 4 bases and the J gene end by 4 bases; junction bases not matched to a gene: 6. Germline CDR1 is SGHRS and CDR2 is YFSETQ. The CDR3 is made up of 15 amino acids.

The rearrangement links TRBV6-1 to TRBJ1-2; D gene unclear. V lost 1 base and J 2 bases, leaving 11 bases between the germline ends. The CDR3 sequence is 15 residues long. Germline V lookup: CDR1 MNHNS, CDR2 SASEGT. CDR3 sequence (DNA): TGTGCCAGCAGTGAAGGAACACCGATAAACTATGGCTACACCTTC. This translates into CASSEGTPINYGYTF.

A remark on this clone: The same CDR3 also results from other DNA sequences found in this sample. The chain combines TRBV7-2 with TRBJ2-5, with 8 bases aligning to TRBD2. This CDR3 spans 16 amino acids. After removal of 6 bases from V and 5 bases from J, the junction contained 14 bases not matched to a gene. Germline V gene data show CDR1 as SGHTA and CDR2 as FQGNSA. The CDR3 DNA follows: TGTGCCAGCAGTCGCACATACGGGAGGGCCGTGGAGACCCAGTACTTC. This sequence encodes CASSRTYGRAVETQYF.

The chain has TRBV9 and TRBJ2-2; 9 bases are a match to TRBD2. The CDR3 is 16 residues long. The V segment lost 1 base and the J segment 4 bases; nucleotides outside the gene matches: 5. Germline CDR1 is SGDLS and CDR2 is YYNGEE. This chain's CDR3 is CASSVSGRRFTGELFF. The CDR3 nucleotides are TGTGCCAGCAGCGTAAGCGGGAGGAGGTTCACCGGGGAGCTGTTTTTT.

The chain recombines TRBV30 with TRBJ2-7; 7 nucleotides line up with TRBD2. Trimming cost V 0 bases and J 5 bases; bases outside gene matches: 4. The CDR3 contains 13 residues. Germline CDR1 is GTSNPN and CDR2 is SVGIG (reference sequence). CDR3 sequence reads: CAWSVSLADEQYF. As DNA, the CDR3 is TGTGCCTGGAGTGTGAGCCTAGCGGACGAGCAGTACTTC.

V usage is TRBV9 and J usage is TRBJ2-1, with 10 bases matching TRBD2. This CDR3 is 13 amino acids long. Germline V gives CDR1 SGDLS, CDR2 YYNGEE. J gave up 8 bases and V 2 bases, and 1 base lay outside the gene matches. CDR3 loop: CASSVGLADEQFF. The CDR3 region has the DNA TGTGCCAGCAGCGTTGGACTAGCGGATGAGCAGTTCTTC.

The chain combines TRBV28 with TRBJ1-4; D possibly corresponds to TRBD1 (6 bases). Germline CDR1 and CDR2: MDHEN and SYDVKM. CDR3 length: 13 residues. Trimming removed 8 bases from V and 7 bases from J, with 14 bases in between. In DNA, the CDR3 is TGTGCCAGCGGTGGGGGCTCGGGTGAAAAACTGTTTTTT. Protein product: CASGGGSGEKLFF.

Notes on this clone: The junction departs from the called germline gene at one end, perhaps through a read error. The chain's CDR3 is CSSSLLAGRDTEAFF. Here the CDR3 DNA reads TGTTCCAGCAGCTTACTAGCAGGGAGGGACACTGAAGCTTTCTTT. J is TRBJ1-1 and V is TRBV7-9, with D possibly matching TRBD1 (5 bases). The CDR3 is 15 residues long. Per germline, CDR1 SEHNR and CDR2 FQNEAQ (reference sequence).

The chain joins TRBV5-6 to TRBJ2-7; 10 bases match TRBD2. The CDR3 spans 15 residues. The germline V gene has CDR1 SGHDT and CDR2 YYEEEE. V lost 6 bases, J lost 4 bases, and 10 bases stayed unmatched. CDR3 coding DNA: TGTGCCAGCACACTAAGCGGGGGGGCTTTATACGAGCAGTACTTC. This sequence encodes CASTLSGGALYEQYF.

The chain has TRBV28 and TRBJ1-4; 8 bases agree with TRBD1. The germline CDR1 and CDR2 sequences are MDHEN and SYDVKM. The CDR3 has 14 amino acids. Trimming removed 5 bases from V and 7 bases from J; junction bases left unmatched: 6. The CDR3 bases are TGTGCCAGCAGTCTGGACAGGGTGGGTGAAAAACTGTTTTTT. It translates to CASSLDRVGEKLFF. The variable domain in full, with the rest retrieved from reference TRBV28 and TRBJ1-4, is DVKVTQSSRYLVKRTGEKVFLECVQDMDHENMFWYRQDPGLGLRLIYFSYDVKMKEKGDIPEGYSVSREKKERFSLILESASTNQTSMYLCASSLDRVGEKLFFGSGTQLSVL.

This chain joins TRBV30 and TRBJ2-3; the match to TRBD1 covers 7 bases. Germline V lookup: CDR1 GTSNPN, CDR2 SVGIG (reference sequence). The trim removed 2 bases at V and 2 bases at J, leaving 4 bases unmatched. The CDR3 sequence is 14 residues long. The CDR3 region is CAWSPGQTTDTQYF. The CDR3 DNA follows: TGTGCCTGGAGTCCGGGACAGACCACAGATACGCAGTATTTT.

In DNA, the CDR3 is TGTGCCAGCAGCCTTACAGCAACTAATGAAAAACTGTTTTTT. Protein: CASSLTATNEKLFF. J is TRBJ1-4 and V is TRBV9; D gene ambiguous. Deletions cut 4 bases from V and 0 bases from J, with 7 bases between. The CDR3 has 14 residues. Germline lookup yields CDR1 SGDLS and CDR2 YYNGEE.

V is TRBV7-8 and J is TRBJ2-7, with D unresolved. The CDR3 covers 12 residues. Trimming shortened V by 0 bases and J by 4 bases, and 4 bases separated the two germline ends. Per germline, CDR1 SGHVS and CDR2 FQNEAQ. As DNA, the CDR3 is TGTGCCAGCAGCTTAGCCGCGTACGAGCAGTACTTC. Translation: CASSLAAYEQYF.

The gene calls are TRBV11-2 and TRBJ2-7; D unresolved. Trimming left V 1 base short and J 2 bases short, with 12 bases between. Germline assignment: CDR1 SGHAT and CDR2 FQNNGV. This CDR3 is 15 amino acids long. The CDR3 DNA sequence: TGTGCCAGCAGCTTAGGCGCCGCGCCAACCTACGAGCAGTACTTC. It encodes CASSLGAAPTYEQYF. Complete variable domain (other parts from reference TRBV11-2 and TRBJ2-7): EAGVAQSPRYKIIEKRQSVAFWCNPISGHATLYWYQQILGQGPKLLIQFQNNGVVDDSQLPKDRFSAERLKGVDSTLKIQPAKLEDSAVYLCASSLGAAPTYEQYFGPGTRLTVT.

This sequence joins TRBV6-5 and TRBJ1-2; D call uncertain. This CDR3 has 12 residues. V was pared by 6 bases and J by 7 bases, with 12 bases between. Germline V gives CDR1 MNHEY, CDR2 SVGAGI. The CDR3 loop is CASRPFGSGYTF. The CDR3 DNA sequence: TGTGCCAGCAGGCCCTTTGGGAGTGGCTACACCTTC.

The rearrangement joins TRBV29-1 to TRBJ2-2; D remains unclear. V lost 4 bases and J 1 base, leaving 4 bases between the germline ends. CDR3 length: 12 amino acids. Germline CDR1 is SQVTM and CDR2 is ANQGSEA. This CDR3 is CSVAGNTGELFF. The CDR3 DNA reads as TGCAGCGTTGCGGGGAACACCGGGGAGCTGTTTTTT.

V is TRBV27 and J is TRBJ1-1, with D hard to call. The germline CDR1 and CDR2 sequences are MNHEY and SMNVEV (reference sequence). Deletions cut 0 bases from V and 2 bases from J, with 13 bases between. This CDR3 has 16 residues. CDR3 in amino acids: CASSLSTSGSNTEAFF. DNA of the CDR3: TGTGCCAGCAGTTTATCAACCTCGGGGTCTAACACTGAAGCTTTCTTT.

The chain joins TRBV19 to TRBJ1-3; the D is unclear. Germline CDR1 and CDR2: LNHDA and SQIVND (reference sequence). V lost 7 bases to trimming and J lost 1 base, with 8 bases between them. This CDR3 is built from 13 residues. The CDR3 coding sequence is TGTGCCAGTAACGTGCGGTCTGGAAACACCATATATTTT. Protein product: CASNVRSGNTIYF. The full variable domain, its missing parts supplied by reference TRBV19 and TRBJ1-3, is DGGITQSPKYLFRKEGQNVTLSCEQNLNHDAMYWYRQDPGQGLRLIYYSQIVNDFQKGDIAEGYSVSREKKESFPLTVTSAQKNPTAFYLCASNVRSGNTIYFGEGSWLTVV.

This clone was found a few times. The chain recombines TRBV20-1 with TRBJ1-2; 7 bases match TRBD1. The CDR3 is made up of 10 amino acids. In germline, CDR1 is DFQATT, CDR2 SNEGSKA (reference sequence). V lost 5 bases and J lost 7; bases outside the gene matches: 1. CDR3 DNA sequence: TGCAGTGCTTACAGGGGTGGCTACACCTTC. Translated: CSAYRGGYTF.

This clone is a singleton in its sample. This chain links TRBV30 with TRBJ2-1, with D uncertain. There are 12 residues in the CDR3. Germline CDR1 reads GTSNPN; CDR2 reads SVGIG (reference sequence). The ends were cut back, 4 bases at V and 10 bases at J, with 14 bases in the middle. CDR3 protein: CAWNRPGEEQFF. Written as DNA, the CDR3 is TGTGCCTGGAATCGGCCCGGAGAAGAGCAGTTCTTC.

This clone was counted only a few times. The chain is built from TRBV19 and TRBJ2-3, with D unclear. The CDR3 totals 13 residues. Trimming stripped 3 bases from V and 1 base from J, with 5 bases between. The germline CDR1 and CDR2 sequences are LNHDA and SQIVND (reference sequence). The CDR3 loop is CASSMSGTDTQYF. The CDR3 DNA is TGTGCCAGTAGTATGTCTGGCACAGATACGCAGTATTTT.

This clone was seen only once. The CDR3 protein is CASSLPPGAASSYEQYF. CDR3 nucleotide sequence: TGTGCCAGCAGCTTGCCCCCTGGGGCGGCAAGCTCCTACGAGCAGTACTTC. The chain is built from TRBV5-6 and TRBJ2-7; possible D gene TRBD1, 5 bases. CDR1 and CDR2 (germline): SGHDT, YYEEEE. The CDR3 sequence is 17 residues long. The ends were cut back, 1 base at V and 0 bases at J, with 17 bases in the middle.

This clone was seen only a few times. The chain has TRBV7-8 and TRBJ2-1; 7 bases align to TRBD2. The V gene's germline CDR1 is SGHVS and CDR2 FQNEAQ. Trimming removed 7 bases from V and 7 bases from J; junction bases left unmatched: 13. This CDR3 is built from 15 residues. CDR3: CASILMPLAANEQFF. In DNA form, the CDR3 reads TGTGCCAGCATCCTTATGCCGCTAGCGGCGAATGAGCAGTTCTTC.

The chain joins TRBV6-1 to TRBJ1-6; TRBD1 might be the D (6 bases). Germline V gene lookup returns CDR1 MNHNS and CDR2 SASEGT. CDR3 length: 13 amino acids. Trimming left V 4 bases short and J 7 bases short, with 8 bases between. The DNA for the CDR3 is TGTGCCAGCAGTGTGGGGGCAAATTCACCCCTCCACTTT. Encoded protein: CASSVGANSPLHF.

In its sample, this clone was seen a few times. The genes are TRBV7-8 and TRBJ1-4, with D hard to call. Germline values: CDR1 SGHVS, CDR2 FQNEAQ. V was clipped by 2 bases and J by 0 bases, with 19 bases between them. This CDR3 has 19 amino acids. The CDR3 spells CASSLIPRIPEATNEKLFF. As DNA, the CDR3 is TGTGCCAGCAGCTTAATACCCCGAATACCCGAGGCAACTAATGAAAAACTGTTTTTT.

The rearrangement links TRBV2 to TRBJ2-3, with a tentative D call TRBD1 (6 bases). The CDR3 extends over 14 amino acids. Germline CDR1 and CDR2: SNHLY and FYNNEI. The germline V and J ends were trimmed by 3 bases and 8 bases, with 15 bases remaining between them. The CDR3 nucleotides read TGTGCCAGCAGTGACTTACAGGGCCGCGGTACGCAGTATTTT. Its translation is CASSDLQGRGTQYF.